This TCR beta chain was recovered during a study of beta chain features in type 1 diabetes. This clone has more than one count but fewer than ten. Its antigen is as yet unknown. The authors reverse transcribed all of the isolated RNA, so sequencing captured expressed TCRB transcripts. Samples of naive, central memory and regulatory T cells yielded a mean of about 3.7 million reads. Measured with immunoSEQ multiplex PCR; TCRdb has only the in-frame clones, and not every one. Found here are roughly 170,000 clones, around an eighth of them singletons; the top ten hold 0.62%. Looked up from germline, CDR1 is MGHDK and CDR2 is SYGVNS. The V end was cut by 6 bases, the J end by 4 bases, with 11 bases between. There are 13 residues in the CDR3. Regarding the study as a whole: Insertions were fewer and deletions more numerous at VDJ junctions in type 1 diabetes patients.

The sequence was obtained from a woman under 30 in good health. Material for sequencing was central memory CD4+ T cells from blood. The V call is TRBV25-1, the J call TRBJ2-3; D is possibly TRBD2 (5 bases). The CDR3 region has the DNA TGTGCCAGCAGGAGAGACTATCCAGATACGCAGTATTTT. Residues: CASRRDYPDTQYF.